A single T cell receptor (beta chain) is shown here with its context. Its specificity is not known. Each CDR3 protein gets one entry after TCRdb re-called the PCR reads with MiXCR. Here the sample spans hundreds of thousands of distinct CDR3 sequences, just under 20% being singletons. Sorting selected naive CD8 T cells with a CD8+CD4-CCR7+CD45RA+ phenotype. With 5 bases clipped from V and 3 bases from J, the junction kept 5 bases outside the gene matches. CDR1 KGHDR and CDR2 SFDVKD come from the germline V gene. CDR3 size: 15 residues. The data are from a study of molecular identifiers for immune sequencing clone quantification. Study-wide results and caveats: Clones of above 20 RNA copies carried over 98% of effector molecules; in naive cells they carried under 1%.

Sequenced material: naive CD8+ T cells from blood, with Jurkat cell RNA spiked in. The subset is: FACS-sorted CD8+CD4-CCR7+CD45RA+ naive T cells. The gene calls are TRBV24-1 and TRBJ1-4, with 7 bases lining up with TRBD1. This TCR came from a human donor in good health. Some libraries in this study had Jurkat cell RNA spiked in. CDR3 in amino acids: CATSVRTGANEKLFF. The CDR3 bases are TGTGCCACCAGTGTACGGACAGGTGCTAATGAAAAACTGTTTTTT.